A selection of T cell receptor beta chains follows, all from one sample in a study of post-analysis software for immune sequencing data. TCRdb ran MiXCR on the PCR reads and lists one entry per CDR3 protein. The table records 170,000 or so distinct CDR3 sequences, about 29% of them present only once. The sequencing sample was made of blood. The origin of the receptors is a girl between 5 and 17 years old with multiple sclerosis. Both conserved end residues are trimmed from each CDR3. D genes are given only for firm matches. Expanded clones get a size class; other rows say once, few or many, or leave the size out.

abundance	d_gene	j_gene	v_gene	CDR3aa
many	TRBD2	TRBJ2-1	TRBV2	ASSGLAGGDNEQF
few	.	TRBJ2-5	TRBV10-3	AISESKETRTGFEQY
.	.	TRBJ2-3	TRBV28	ASSPRDTDTQY
few	.	TRBJ2-1	TRBV7-2	ACSSWTSYNEQF
.	.	TRBJ1-1	TRBV14	ASSQARLWTEAF
.	.	TRBJ2-7	TRBV29-1	SVAEGSYEQY
few	.	TRBJ2-7	TRBV3-1	ASSPLRGNSYEQY
many	TRBD2	TRBJ2-1	TRBV7-3	ASSSLAGNYNEQF
many	TRBD1	TRBJ1-2	TRBV10-3	AISDPQPGGQGCT
.	.	TRBJ2-1	TRBV5-6	ASTPLGAYEQF
few	.	TRBJ2-1	TRBV6-6	AGTPGKGNNEQF
many	TRBD2	TRBJ2-7	TRBV20-1	SASGLASGSFSYEQY
.	.	TRBJ1-5	TRBV14	ASSQGGIQPQH
.	.	TRBJ2-4	TRBV12-3/TRBV12-4	ASSLDGIQY
few	.	TRBJ2-4	TRBV2	ASGVAVLAKNIQY
few	.	TRBJ2-1	TRBV18	ASSPGRYSGEQF
few	.	TRBJ2-1	TRBV12-3/TRBV12-4	ASSFAQRVYNEQF
many	.	TRBJ2-1	TRBV4-1	ASSQEDARSYNEQF
many	.	TRBJ1-5	TRBV6-6	ASSYGDIYDQPQH
few	.	TRBJ1-2	TRBV7-9	ASSLQGPLDGYT
.	TRBD1	TRBJ1-5	TRBV18	ASSPRDSRGNQPQH
many	TRBD2	TRBJ2-3	TRBV9	ASSVGASGSSPDTQY
.	.	TRBJ2-4	TRBV5-1	ASSLAPSAPGEQY
.	.	TRBJ1-1	TRBV20-1	SAGVAGVNTEAF
many	.	TRBJ1-1	TRBV6-6	ASSQSSDSEAF
few	.	TRBJ2-7	TRBV7-8	ASSLRPLGSYEQY
many	.	TRBJ2-3	TRBV11-2	ASSLDGLLWETTDTQY
.	.	TRBJ2-1	TRBV5-1	ASSSVGEPYNEQF
.	TRBD2	TRBJ2-7	TRBV9	ASSEGTSGSNEQY
few	.	TRBJ2-1	TRBV3-1	ASSQDRGRQLGVNEQF
few	.	TRBJ2-2	TRBV5-1	ASSLDWGLGTGELF
.	.	TRBJ2-1	TRBV13	ASSFSDGRRYNEQF
.	.	TRBJ2-7	TRBV6-4	ASREAGPTYEQY
.	TRBD1	TRBJ1-1	TRBV5-1	ASSVRTGTDAF
.	.	TRBJ1-6	TRBV10-3	AISEAAARNSPLH
few	TRBD1	TRBJ1-6	TRBV2	ASSEGRGDSPPH
many	.	TRBJ2-7	TRBV7-6	ASSYYFDRLLLEQY
many	TRBD1	TRBJ1-2	TRBV5-5	ASSLKGQGSGYT
.	.	TRBJ2-5	TRBV7-9	ASSARREQY
.	.	TRBJ2-1	TRBV28	ASRSTSWNYNEQF
many	TRBD2	TRBJ2-1	TRBV7-9	ASSRTGLAATYNEQF
few	.	TRBJ1-2	TRBV28	ASSRDDGHFLYGYT
.	.	TRBJ1-1	TRBV12-3/TRBV12-4	ASSLPVMDGGEAF
.	.	TRBJ1-4	TRBV7-2	ASSLEGRGTNEKLF
many	.	TRBJ2-7	TRBV15	ATSRARTPYEQY
.	TRBD1	TRBJ1-4	TRBV10-2	ASRHTTGVEKLF
once	.	TRBJ2-5	TRBV10-3	AISEARETQY
few	.	TRBJ2-7	TRBV5-1	ASKSSSYEQY
.	.	TRBJ2-1	TRBV5-1	ASSLGSGGADVEQF
many	TRBD2	TRBJ2-4	TRBV20-1	SARDLISGRAMDIQY
many	TRBD1	TRBJ2-7	TRBV27	ASSLRDRPLEEQY
.	.	TRBJ1-1	TRBV19	ASSKRVDMANTEAF
.	.	.	TRBV20-1	SASDPWGSYEQY
many	.	TRBJ2-7	TRBV5-1	ASSSGDYEQY
many	TRBD1	TRBJ2-7	TRBV29-1	SVETGSYEQY
.	TRBD2	TRBJ2-1	TRBV11-2	ASRDTSGAYNERF
few	TRBD1	TRBJ2-7	TRBV20-1	SARNYRGRNEQY